This T cell receptor beta chain was captured in a study of shared clonotypes between healthy human individuals. Libraries were prepared by immunoSEQ multiplex PCR; TCRdb keeps only in-frame clonotypes and omits some of them. The data hold approximately 2.5 million clones, with roughly nine tenths observed a single time. V lost 3 bases, J lost 6 bases, and 3 bases stayed unmatched. The length of the CDR3 is 15 residues. The germline gives CDR1 SGDLS, CDR2 YYNGEE. Subsets obtained from CD4+ cells comprised CD45RA+ naive and CD45RA-negative memory cells. Points on this clone: Its matching antigen is unknown.

Overall study results and limits: Measured sharing among donors was expected to vary with sequencing depth. It was only blood that was sampled, and tissue repertoires likely differ. It was observed that roughly 5.5% of naive CD4 clonotypes were shared across a handful of donors.

What was sequenced was naive CD4+ T cells sorted from blood. Subset defined: CD45RA+ positively selected. This receptor was identified in a man between 18 and 35 years old in good health. The rearrangement joins TRBV9 to TRBJ2-2; 12 nucleotides align to TRBD1. The CDR3 sequence is CASSGDRGRAGELFF. CDR3 in DNA: TGTGCCAGCAGCGGGGACAGGGGGCGGGCCGGGGAGCTGTTTTTT.